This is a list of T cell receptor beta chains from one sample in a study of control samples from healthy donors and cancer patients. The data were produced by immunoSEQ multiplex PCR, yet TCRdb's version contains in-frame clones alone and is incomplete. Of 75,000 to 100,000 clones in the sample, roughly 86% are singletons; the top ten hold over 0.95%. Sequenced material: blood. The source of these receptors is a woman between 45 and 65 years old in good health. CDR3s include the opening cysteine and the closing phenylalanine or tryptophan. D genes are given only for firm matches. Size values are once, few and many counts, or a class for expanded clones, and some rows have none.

CASSVASGGALETQYF TGTGCCAGCAGCGTAGCCAGCGGGGGGGCGTTAGAGACCCAGTACTTC 16 TRBJ2-5 TRBD2 . TRBV9
CASIFSGAKGTEAFF TGTGCCAGCATCTTTAGCGGGGCCAAGGGAACTGAAGCTTTCTTT 15 TRBJ1-1 . . TRBV28
CASKSGDGYTF TGTGCCAGCAAGTCAGGGGATGGCTACACCTTC 11 TRBJ1-2 . . TRBV25-1
CASSLVGTLGNTIYF TGTGCCAGCAGCTTAGTCGGGACACTAGGAAACACCATATATTTT 15 TRBJ1-3 . . TRBV11-3
CASSRTDPNEKLFF TGTGCCAGCAGCCGGACAGACCCTAATGAAAAACTGTTTTTT 14 TRBJ1-4 . . TRBV7-9
CASSAHNTEAFF TGTGCCAGCAGCGCCCATAACACTGAAGCTTTCTTT 12 TRBJ1-1 . . TRBV9
CASSPTTGSSGNTIYF TGTGCCAGCTCACCGACGACAGGGAGCTCTGGAAACACCATATATTTT 16 TRBJ1-3 TRBD1 . TRBV18
CATSDPGGVGGYTF TGTGCCACCAGTGACCCCGGGGGCGTCGGTGGCTACACCTTC 14 TRBJ1-2 . . TRBV24-1
CASRRTVTADGYTF TGTGCCAGCAGGAGGACAGTCACGGCGGATGGCTACACCTTC 14 TRBJ1-2 . few TRBV2
CASSIGTGWGNTIYF TGTGCCAGTAGTATCGGGACAGGTTGGGGAAACACCATATATTTT 15 TRBJ1-3 TRBD1 . TRBV19
CASSLGGPSYGYTF TGTGCCAGCAGCTTAGGGGGGCCTTCCTATGGCTACACCTTC 14 TRBJ1-2 . once TRBV7-9
CASSLDGFGGSSGNTIYF TGTGCCAGCAGCTTGGACGGATTCGGGGGGAGCTCTGGAAACACCATATATTTT 18 TRBJ1-3 . once TRBV5-4
CASSLNFGGKEQFF TGCGCCAGCAGCTTGAATTTCGGGGGAAAGGAGCAGTTCTTC 14 TRBJ2-1 . . TRBV5-1
CASTPGTSYNEQFF TGTGCCAGCACCCCCGGGACTAGTTACAATGAGCAGTTCTTC 14 TRBJ2-1 TRBD2 . TRBV5-6
CASSYSDRGAKNIQYF TGTGCCAGCAGTTACTCTGACAGGGGAGCCAAAAACATTCAGTACTTC 16 TRBJ2-4 TRBD1 . TRBV6-5
CASSPGTGGHGYTF TGCGCCAGCAGCCCCGGGACAGGGGGCCATGGCTACACCTTC 14 TRBJ1-2 TRBD1 few TRBV5-1
CASSRPGQGVKVNWNTEAFF TGTGCCAGCAGCCGACCGGGACAGGGGGTAAAGGTTAACTGGAACACTGAAGCTTTCTTT 20 TRBJ1-1 TRBD1 . TRBV3-1/TRBV3-2
CASRIRGGAYEQYF TGTGCCAGCAGGATCCGCGGGGGGGCTTACGAGCAGTACTTC 14 TRBJ2-7 TRBD2 . TRBV7-2
CASSLEPPYEQYF TGTGCCAGCAGCTTAGAACCCCCCTACGAGCAGTACTTC 13 TRBJ2-7 . . TRBV7-2
CASSLRQDIGTEAFF TGTGCCAGCAGTCTAAGACAGGACATCGGCACTGAAGCTTTCTTT 15 TRBJ1-1 . . TRBV6-5
CASSIAPDARTDTQYF TGTGCCAGTAGTATAGCCCCGGATGCTCGCACAGATACGCAGTATTTT 16 TRBJ2-3 . . TRBV19
CASSLGGLAYNEQFF TGTGCCAGCAGCTTGGGTGGACTAGCCTACAATGAGCAGTTCTTC 15 TRBJ2-1 TRBD2 . TRBV5-6
CASSSLGAGVQETQYF TGTGCTAGCAGCTCCCTTGGGGCGGGAGTTCAAGAGACCCAGTACTTC 16 TRBJ2-5 TRBD2 . TRBV7-7
CASQYRETYNEQFF TGTGCCAGCCAATACAGGGAGACCTACAATGAGCAGTTCTTC 14 TRBJ2-1 . once TRBV2
CASSQRLTGGERPYEQYF TGCGCCAGCAGCCAAAGATTGACAGGGGGCGAGAGGCCCTACGAGCAGTACTTC 18 TRBJ2-7 TRBD1 . TRBV4-1
CASSEWLQGNQPQHF TGTGCCAGCAGTGAGTGGCTTCAGGGTAATCAGCCCCAGCATTTT 15 TRBJ1-5 . . TRBV6-1
CATNDRDQPQHF TGTGCCACTAACGACAGGGATCAGCCCCAGCATTTT 12 TRBJ1-5 TRBD1 . TRBV19
CASSPRQGSGNQPQHF TGCGCCAGCAGCCCCAGACAAGGGTCGGGCAATCAGCCCCAGCATTTT 16 TRBJ1-5 . . TRBV4-1
CASSVGQGAGNQPQHF TGTGCCAGCAGCGTGGGACAGGGGGCCGGCAATCAGCCCCAGCATTTT 16 TRBJ1-5 TRBD1 . TRBV3-1/TRBV3-2
CASSQTSGSYEQYF TGTGCCAGCAGCCAAACTAGCGGGAGTTACGAGCAGTACTTC 14 TRBJ2-7 TRBD2 . TRBV3-1/TRBV3-2
CASSLDLGTAGTNSPLHF TGTGCCAGCAGTTTAGACCTCGGGACAGCCGGAACCAATTCACCCCTCCACTTT 18 TRBJ1-6 TRBD1 . TRBV28
CASSLSRVDGYTF TGTGCCAGCAGTTTAAGCAGGGTAGACGGCTACACCTTC 13 TRBJ1-2 . . TRBV12-3/TRBV12-4
CASSQGQGPYEQYF TGTGCCAGCAGCCAAGGGCAGGGACCCTACGAGCAGTACTTC 14 TRBJ2-7 . . TRBV3-1/TRBV3-2
CATTPGTSGGNEQFF TGTGCCACCACCCCCGGGACTAGCGGGGGTAATGAGCAGTTCTTC 15 TRBJ2-1 TRBD2 . TRBV19
CASSLQVGAEDQPQHF TGTGCCAGCAGCCTACAAGTGGGGGCTGAGGATCAGCCCCAGCATTTT 16 TRBJ1-5 . . TRBV5-6
CASELGGEPNSPLHF TGTGCTAGCGAACTGGGGGGCGAACCGAATTCACCCCTCCACTTT 15 TRBJ1-6 . few TRBV6-6
CASSWGLAAYEQYF TGTGCCAGCAGCTGGGGACTAGCGGCATACGAGCAGTACTTC 14 TRBJ2-7 TRBD2 . TRBV5-5
CASTKRGVAGYTF TGTGCCAGCACTAAGCGCGGGGTGGCTGGCTACACCTTC 13 TRBJ1-2 . once TRBV28
CASSSVGTSGSNTQYF TGCGCCAGCAGCTCCGTTGGGACTAGCGGATCTAATACGCAGTATTTT 16 TRBJ2-3 TRBD2 . TRBV5-1
CASSLRPGGEQYF TGTGCCAGCAGCTTACGCCCAGGGGGCGAGCAGTACTTC 13 TRBJ2-7 TRBD1 few TRBV11-2
CASSLRNRNSPLHF TGTGCCAGCAGCTTAAGAAACAGGAATTCACCCCTCCACTTT 14 TRBJ1-6 . . TRBV7-9